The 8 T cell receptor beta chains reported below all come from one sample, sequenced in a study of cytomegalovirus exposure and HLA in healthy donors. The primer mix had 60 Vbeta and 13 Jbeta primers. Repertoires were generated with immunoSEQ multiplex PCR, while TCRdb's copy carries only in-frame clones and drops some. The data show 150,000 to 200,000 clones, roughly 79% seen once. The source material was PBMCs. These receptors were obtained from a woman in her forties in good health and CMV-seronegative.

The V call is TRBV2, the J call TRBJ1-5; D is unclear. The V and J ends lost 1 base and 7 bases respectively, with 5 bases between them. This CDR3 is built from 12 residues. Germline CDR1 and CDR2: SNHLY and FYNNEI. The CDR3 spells CASSEGGQPQHF. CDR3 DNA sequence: TGTGCCAGCAGTGAAGGAGGGCAGCCCCAGCATTTT.

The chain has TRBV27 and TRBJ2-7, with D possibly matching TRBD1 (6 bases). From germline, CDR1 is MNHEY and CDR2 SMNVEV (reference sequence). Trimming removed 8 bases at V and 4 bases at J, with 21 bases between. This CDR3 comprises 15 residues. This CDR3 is CASSPPRGSLYEQYF. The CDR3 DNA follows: TGTGCCAGCTCTCCGCCCAGGGGCAGCTTATACGAGCAGTACTTC.

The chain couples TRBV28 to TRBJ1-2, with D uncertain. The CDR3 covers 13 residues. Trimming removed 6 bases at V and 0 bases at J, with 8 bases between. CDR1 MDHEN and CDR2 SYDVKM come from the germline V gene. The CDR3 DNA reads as TGTGCCAGCAGGAGGGATGCTAACTATGGCTACACCTTC. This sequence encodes CASRRDANYGYTF.

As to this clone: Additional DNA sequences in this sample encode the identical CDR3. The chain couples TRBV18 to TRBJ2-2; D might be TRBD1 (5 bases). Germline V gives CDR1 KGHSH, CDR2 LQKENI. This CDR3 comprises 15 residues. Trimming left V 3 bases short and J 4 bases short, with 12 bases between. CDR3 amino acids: CASSPGQGSTGELFF. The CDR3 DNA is TGTGCCAGCTCACCCGGGCAGGGAAGCACCGGGGAGCTGTTTTTT.

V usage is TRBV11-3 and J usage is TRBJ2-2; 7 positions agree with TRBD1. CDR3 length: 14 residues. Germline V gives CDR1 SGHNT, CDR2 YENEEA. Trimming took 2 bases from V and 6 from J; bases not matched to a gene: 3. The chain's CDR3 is CASSLWQGAGELFF. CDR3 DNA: TGTGCCAGCAGCTTATGGCAGGGGGCCGGGGAGCTGTTTTTT.

The CDR3 DNA follows: TGCGCCAGCAGCTTGACTAGCGGGGTGGCCTACGAGCAGTACTTC. Translated: CASSLTSGVAYEQYF. The chain recombines TRBV5-1 with TRBJ2-7; 10 nucleotides agree with TRBD2. The ends lost 1 base at V and 2 bases at J; junction bases unmatched: 3. CDR1 is SGHRS, CDR2 YFSETQ, per germline. This CDR3 has 15 amino acids.

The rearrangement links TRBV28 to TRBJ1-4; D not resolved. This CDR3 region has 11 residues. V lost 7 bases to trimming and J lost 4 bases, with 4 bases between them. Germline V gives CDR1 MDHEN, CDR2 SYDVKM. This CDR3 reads CASIHNEKLFF. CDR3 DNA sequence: TGTGCCAGCATCCATAATGAAAAACTGTTTTTT.

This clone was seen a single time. CDR3 protein: CATSRRQGGEAEAFF. The DNA for the CDR3 is TGTGCCACCAGCAGAAGACAGGGTGGGGAGGCTGAAGCTTTCTTT. V usage is TRBV15 and J usage is TRBJ1-1; TRBD1 aligns across 7 bases. The CDR3 runs 15 residues. V lost 2 bases to trimming and J lost 6 bases; unmatched junction nucleotides: 9. CDR1 and CDR2 from the germline V gene are LNHNV and YYDKDF (reference sequence).